Listed below are T cell receptor beta chains from one sample, sequenced in a study of T-cell reconstitution after alpha-beta-depleted transplantation in children. TCRdb fed the PCR reads into MiXCR, producing one record per CDR3 protein. The sample comprises 350,000 to 400,000 distinct CDR3 sequences, 20% of which are singletons, and approximately 3.8% rests with the top ten. This specimen consisted of PBMCs from the stem cell graft donor, obtained from the stem cell graft. All receptors come from a human donor who donated a stem cell graft to a child with acute myeloid leukemia. Each CDR3 is given with its conserved first and last residue. D genes are given only for firm matches. Clone size appears in some rows only: once, few, many, or a class for an expanded clone.

size	D	V	J	DNA	CDR3
-	-	TRBV30	TRBJ1-1	TGTGCCTGGAAAACAGGGCCCCTGGGCACTGAAGCTTTCTTT	CAWKTGPLGTEAFF
few	TRBD1	TRBV20-1	TRBJ2-7	TGCAGTGCTAGCCCCCAGGGGGCTGCAACGGCCTACGAGCAGTACTTC	CSASPQGAATAYEQYF
-	-	TRBV10-3	TRBJ2-7	TGTGCCACCGCCCAGCGGAACCCCTACGAGCAGTACTTC	CATAQRNPYEQYF
many	TRBD1	TRBV4-1	TRBJ2-5	TGCGCCAGCAGCCAAACCCCGGACAGGGACCGGTACTTC	CASSQTPDRDRYF
many	-	TRBV12-3/TRBV12-4	TRBJ2-5	TGTGCCAGCAGCCCCGCGACCCGGGAGACCCAGTACTTC	CASSPATRETQYF
-	-	TRBV7-9	TRBJ2-5	TGTGCCAGCAGCTTAGTTGAGAGGGGGGAGCAAGAGACCCAGTACTTC	CASSLVERGEQETQYF
few	TRBD2	TRBV5-6	TRBJ2-3	TGTGCCAGCAGCTTGGCGGTCGCGGGAGAGGATACGCAGTATTTT	CASSLAVAGEDTQYF
many	-	TRBV5-1	TRBJ2-1	TGCGCCAGCAGCTTGTCGGCTAGCGCCGCCTCCTACAATGAGCAGTTCTTC	CASSLSASAASYNEQFF
-	-	TRBV2	TRBJ2-1	TGTGCCAGCAGTGTCAGGCCAGGTGGGGAGAATGAGCAGTTCTTC	CASSVRPGGENEQFF
-	-	TRBV5-1	TRBJ2-2	TGCGCCAGCAGCTCGGACTACACCGGGGAGCTGTTTTTT	CASSSDYTGELFF
many	-	TRBV29-1	TRBJ2-7	TGCAGCGTAGGCTGGGAGAGCTCCTACGAGCAGTACTTC	CSVGWESSYEQYF
few	TRBD1	TRBV12-3/TRBV12-4	TRBJ2-7	TGTGCCAGCAGGCCAAGACAGGGCCCGCAGTACTTC	CASRPRQGPQYF
many	-	TRBV29-1	TRBJ2-7	TGCAGCGCCCTGGTGGCGGGGCCAGGCTACGAGCAGTACTTC	CSALVAGPGYEQYF
-	TRBD2	TRBV20-1	TRBJ2-1	TGCAGTGCTGAGACTAGCGGGGACGACAATGAGCAGTTCTTC	CSAETSGDDNEQFF
-	TRBD2	TRBV12-3/TRBV12-4	TRBJ2-7	TGTGCCAGCAGTTTCAGCGGGAGGGACCACGAGCAGTACTTC	CASSFSGRDHEQYF
-	-	TRBV25-1	TRBJ2-1	TGTGCCAGCAAGCGTCCGGGGAATGAGCAGTTCTTC	CASKRPGNEQFF
-	TRBD2	TRBV29-1	TRBJ2-1	TGCAGCGTTGGGCTAGCGGGAATCAATGAGCAGTTCTTC	CSVGLAGINEQFF
many	-	TRBV29-1	TRBJ1-1	TGCAGCGTTGAAGCGGGTCACGGGCGTGAAGCTTTCTTT	CSVEAGHGREAFF